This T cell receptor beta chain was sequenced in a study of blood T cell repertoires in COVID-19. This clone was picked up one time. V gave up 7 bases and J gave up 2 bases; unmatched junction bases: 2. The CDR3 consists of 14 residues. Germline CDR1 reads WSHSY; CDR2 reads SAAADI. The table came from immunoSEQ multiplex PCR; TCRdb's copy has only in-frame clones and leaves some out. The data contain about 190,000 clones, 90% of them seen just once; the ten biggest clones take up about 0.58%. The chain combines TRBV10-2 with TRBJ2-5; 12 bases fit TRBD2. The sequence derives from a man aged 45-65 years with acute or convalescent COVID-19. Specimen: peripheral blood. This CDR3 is CASTTSGGQETQYF. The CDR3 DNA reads TGCGCCAGCACCACTAGCGGGGGGCAAGAGACCCAGTACTTC.